These 18 T cell receptor beta chains were sequenced from one sample in a study of cytomegalovirus exposure and HLA in healthy donors (dated by TCRdb to about 2017). Library prep was done by the immunoSEQ multiplex PCR assay. The multiplex PCR relied on a mix of 60 forward primers for TCR Vbeta segments and 13 reverse primers for TCR Jbeta segments. Here the immuneACCESS table is served through TCRdb, limited to in-frame sequences with V and J called. Missing clones are a known gap in these copies; in checked studies unresolved V genes cover under half, and the rest lacks a known reason. In all, the sample holds about 76,000 clones, and about 70% of those were seen once. The ten largest clonotypes hold roughly an eighth of the sample. The sequencing input was PBMCs. These receptors were taken from a male donor in good health and CMV-seropositive.

The chain couples TRBV6-5 to TRBJ1-4, with unresolved D. In germline, CDR1 is MNHEY, CDR2 SVGAGI. The CDR3 runs to 13 residues. V lost 5 bases and J 5 bases, leaving 9 bases between the germline ends. CDR3 region: CASSLVANEKLFF. CDR3 DNA sequence: TGTGCCAGCAGTCTCGTGGCCAATGAAAAACTGTTTTTT.

This clone was counted only a few times. The chain recombines TRBV11-2 with TRBJ2-7; a weak D match, TRBD2 (6 bases). CDR3 size: 12 residues. Trimming cost V 4 bases and J 7 bases, with 11 bases left between them. Germline CDR1 is SGHAT and CDR2 is FQNNGV. CDR3 DNA: TGTGCCAGCAGCTCACTAGCAGAGGAGCAGTACTTC. It yields the protein CASSSLAEEQYF.

As DNA, the CDR3 is TGCGCCAGCAGCTTGTACAGGGGGGCCTACAATGAGCAGTTCTTC. It encodes CASSLYRGAYNEQFF. The genes are TRBV5-1 and TRBJ2-1; 8 bases agree with TRBD1. CDR3 length: 15 residues. The germline V gene has CDR1 SGHRS and CDR2 YFSETQ. V gave up 1 base and J gave up 2 bases; unmatched junction bases: 2.

The chain employs TRBV9 and TRBJ2-5, with 11 bases lining up with TRBD1. Matching the DNA end better, TRBJ2-7 makes the J call doubtful. The CDR3 length is 15 residues. CDR1 SGDLS and CDR2 YYNGEE come from the germline V gene. CDR3 coding DNA: TGTGCCAGCAGTCAGGGACAGGGGGAATGGGACGAGCAGTACTTC. Translating gives CASSQGQGEWDEQYF.

V and J are TRBV7-2 and TRBJ2-5, with TRBD2 identical over 11 bases. CDR3 length equals 17 residues. CDR1 and CDR2 from the germline V gene are SGHTA and FQGNSA. V trimming: 1 base; J trimming: 2 bases; junction bases outside the gene matches: 6. This CDR3 is CASSLGAIAGGQETQYF. The CDR3 nucleotides are TGTGCCAGCAGCTTAGGGGCTATAGCGGGGGGGCAAGAGACCCAGTACTTC.

The chain links TRBV11-2 to TRBJ2-2; TRBD1 matches at 8 bases. V gave up 7 bases and J gave up 5 bases; unmatched junction bases: 6. The germline V gene has CDR1 SGHAT and CDR2 FQNNGV. The CDR3 runs 14 residues. The CDR3 coding sequence is TGTGCCAGCACCGGGACAGGCAGTACCGGGGAGCTGTTTTTT. Translated: CASTGTGSTGELFF. Combining the CDR3 with reference TRBV11-2 and TRBJ2-2 gives the whole variable domain EAGVAQSPRYKIIEKRQSVAFWCNPISGHATLYWYQQILGQGPKLLIQFQNNGVVDDSQLPKDRFSAERLKGVDSTLKIQPAKLEDSAVYLCASTGTGSTGELFFGEGSRLTVL.

This chain links TRBV7-9 with TRBJ2-4; D is perhaps TRBD2 (5 bases). CDR1 is SEHNR and CDR2 is FQNEAQ in the germline V gene (reference sequence). The germline V and J ends were trimmed by 5 bases and 0 bases, with 14 bases remaining between them. CDR3 size: 16 residues. The CDR3 DNA is TGTGCCAGCAGCCCGCGGACGGGGTTAGCCAAAAACATTCAGTACTTC. It encodes CASSPRTGLAKNIQYF. The whole variable domain, filled in from reference TRBV7-9 and TRBJ2-4, reads DTGVSQNPRHKITKRGQNVTFRCDPISEHNRLYWYRQTLGQGPEFLTYFQNEAQLEKSRLLSDRFSAERPKGSFSTLEIQRTEQGDSAMYLCASSPRTGLAKNIQYFGAGTRLSVL.

V is TRBV18 and J is TRBJ2-2; 9 positions agree with TRBD2. The CDR3 has 15 residues. Germline trimming cut 5 bases from V and 7 bases from J; bases unmatched to any gene: 8. Germline assignment: CDR1 KGHSH and CDR2 LQKENI. This chain's CDR3 is CASSTPLAGGGELFF. The CDR3 bases are TGTGCCAGCTCAACCCCACTAGCGGGTGGCGGGGAGCTGTTTTTT.

CDR3: CAWSGQGFSYEQYF. The CDR3 DNA reads TGTGCCTGGTCCGGACAGGGGTTTTCCTACGAGCAGTACTTC. The rearrangement links TRBV30 to TRBJ2-7; 9 nucleotides match TRBD1. The CDR3 extends over 14 amino acids. With V trimmed by 5 bases and J by 1 base, 6 bases remained unmatched. Looked up from germline, CDR1 is GTSNPN and CDR2 is SVGIG (reference sequence).

Only one count was recorded for this clone. DNA for the CDR3: TGTGCCAGCAATGAACAGGGGGTCCTAGGGACAGATACGCAGTATTTT. This gives the protein CASNEQGVLGTDTQYF. This chain uses TRBV5-6 with TRBJ2-3, with TRBD1 matching 8 bases. The CDR3 runs 16 residues. Germline V gene data show CDR1 as SGHDT and CDR2 as YYEEEE. Germline trimming cut 6 bases from V and 3 bases from J; bases unmatched to any gene: 12.

A few counts support this clone. The chain has TRBV7-3 and TRBJ2-5, with D possibly TRBD2 on 6 matching bases. The CDR3 has 13 amino acids. The ends were cut back, 3 bases at V and 4 bases at J, with 9 bases in the middle. Germline CDR1 reads SGHTA; CDR2 reads FQGTGA. The DNA for the CDR3 is TGTGCCAGCAGCTTCGGGGGAAGAGAGACCCAGTACTTC. It codes for CASSFGGRETQYF.

The chain recombines TRBV11-2 with TRBJ1-2; tentative D call: TRBD1 (6 bases). CDR1 is SGHAT and CDR2 is FQNNGV in the germline V gene. The CDR3 totals 12 residues. V lost 5 bases, J lost 7 bases, and 11 bases lay in between. Here the CDR3 reads CASSPGVSGYTF. The CDR3 coding sequence is TGTGCCAGCAGCCCAGGGGTTTCTGGCTACACCTTC. The variable domain in full, completed from reference TRBV11-2 and TRBJ1-2, reads EAGVAQSPRYKIIEKRQSVAFWCNPISGHATLYWYQQILGQGPKLLIQFQNNGVVDDSQLPKDRFSAERLKGVDSTLKIQPAKLEDSAVYLCASSPGVSGYTFGSGTRLTVV.

In nucleotides, the CDR3 is TGTGCCAGCAGGAACGGACTAGCGGGGGGATACAATGAGCAGTTCTTC. Its protein product is CASRNGLAGGYNEQFF. The genes are TRBV28 and TRBJ2-1, with 14 bases lining up with TRBD2. V trimming: 6 bases; J trimming: 4 bases; junction bases outside the gene matches: 5. This CDR3 contains 16 residues. Germline assignment: CDR1 MDHEN and CDR2 SYDVKM.

The V gene is TRBV7-7, the J gene TRBJ2-3, with 10 bases identical to TRBD2. V shed 5 bases and J 2 bases; nucleotides not matched to a gene: 4. The CDR3 sequence is 15 residues long. CDR1 and CDR2 from the germline V gene are SSHAT and FNYEAQ (reference sequence). The CDR3, as DNA: TGTGCCAGCAGCCCAGCGGGGGGGCCCACAGATACGCAGTATTTT. Translated: CASSPAGGPTDTQYF.

The rearrangement uses TRBV5-4 and TRBJ2-2, with a possible D match to TRBD2 (5 bases). The length of the CDR3 is 16 residues. Germline V gene lookup returns CDR1 SGHNT and CDR2 YYREEE (reference sequence). Deletions cut 4 bases from V and 5 bases from J, with 18 bases between. The CDR3: CASSQDRSGYTGELFF. The CDR3 DNA is TGTGCCAGCAGCCAAGATAGAAGCGGATATACCGGGGAGCTGTTTTTT. Full variable domain (missing parts from reference TRBV5-4 and TRBJ2-2): ETGVTQSPTHLIKTRGQQVTLRCSSQSGHNTVSWYQQALGQGPQFIFQYYREEENGRGNFPPRFSGLQFPNYSSELNVNALELDDSALYLCASSQDRSGYTGELFFGEGSRLTVL.

This clone was recorded a few times. This chain links TRBV7-9 with TRBJ2-7, with 9 nucleotides matching TRBD1. Germline CDR1 and CDR2: SEHNR and FQNEAQ (reference sequence). After removal of 5 bases from V and 2 bases from J, the junction contained 7 bases not matched to a gene. CDR3 length equals 15 residues. This CDR3 is CASSPGQGIPYEQYF. In DNA, the CDR3 is TGTGCCAGCAGCCCTGGACAGGGGATACCCTACGAGCAGTACTTC.

This chain connects TRBV27 to TRBJ1-2, with D tentatively TRBD1 (5 bases). Trimming removed 6 bases from V and 4 bases from J, with 18 bases in between. Per germline, CDR1 MNHEY and CDR2 SMNVEV (reference sequence). The CDR3 extends over 15 amino acids. CDR3 in DNA: TGTGCCAGCAGCAGCGATACTACAGGCCTCTATGGCTACACCTTC. Translating gives CASSSDTTGLYGYTF.

The chain recombines TRBV6-6 with TRBJ2-7; TRBD1 aligns across 8 bases. V shed 6 bases and J 0 bases; nucleotides not matched to a gene: 10. The CDR3 has 16 amino acids. Looked up from germline, CDR1 is MNHNY and CDR2 is SVGAGI (reference sequence). The CDR3 here is CASRSDGTGSSYEQYF. The CDR3 coding sequence is TGTGCCAGCAGATCTGACGGGACAGGAAGCTCCTACGAGCAGTACTTC.